The T cell receptor (beta chain) described here comes from a study of control samples from healthy donors and cancer patients. Germline loops: CDR1 SEHNR, CDR2 FQNEAQ (reference sequence). V lost 1 base and J lost 7, with 10 bases in between. CDR3 size: 13 residues. The protocol was immunoSEQ multiplex PCR, while the TCRdb copy is restricted to in-frame clones and leaves out a portion. The table includes some 37,000 clones, about 90% detected once. This clone was observed once. This chain uses TRBV7-9 with TRBJ1-2; no firm D call. The receptor comes from a woman between 50 and 59 years old in good health. Sequenced material: blood. The DNA of the CDR3 is TGTGCCAGCAGCTTAGGAGGGTTTGGTGGCTACACCTTC. This gives the protein CASSLGGFGGYTF.